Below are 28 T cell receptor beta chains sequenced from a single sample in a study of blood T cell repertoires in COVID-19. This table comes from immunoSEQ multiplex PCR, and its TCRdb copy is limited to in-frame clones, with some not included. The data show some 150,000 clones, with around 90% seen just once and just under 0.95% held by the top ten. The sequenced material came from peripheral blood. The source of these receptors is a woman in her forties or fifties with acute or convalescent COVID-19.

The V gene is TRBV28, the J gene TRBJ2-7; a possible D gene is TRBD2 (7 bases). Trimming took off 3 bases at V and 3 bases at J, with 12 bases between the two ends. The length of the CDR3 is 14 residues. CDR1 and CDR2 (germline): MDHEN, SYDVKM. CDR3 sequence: CASSLGGRIYEQYF. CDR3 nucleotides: TGTGCCAGCAGTTTGGGGGGGCGCATCTACGAGCAGTACTTC.

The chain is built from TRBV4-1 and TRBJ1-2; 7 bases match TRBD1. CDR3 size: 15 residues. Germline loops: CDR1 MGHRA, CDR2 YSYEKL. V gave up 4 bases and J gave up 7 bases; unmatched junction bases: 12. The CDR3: CASSPPGQGVRGYTF. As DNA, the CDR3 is TGCGCCAGCAGCCCGCCAGGCCAGGGGGTCCGTGGCTACACCTTC.

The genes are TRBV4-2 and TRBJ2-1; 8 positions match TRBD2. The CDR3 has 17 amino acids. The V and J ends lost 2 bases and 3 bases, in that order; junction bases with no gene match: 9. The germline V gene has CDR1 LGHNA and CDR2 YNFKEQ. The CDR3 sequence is CASSQRFASGLYNEQFF. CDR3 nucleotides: TGTGCCAGCAGCCAACGGTTCGCTAGCGGGCTCTACAATGAGCAGTTCTTC.

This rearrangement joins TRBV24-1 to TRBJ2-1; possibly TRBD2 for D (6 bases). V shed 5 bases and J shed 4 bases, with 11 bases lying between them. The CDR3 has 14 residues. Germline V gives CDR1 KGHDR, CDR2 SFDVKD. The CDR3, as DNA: TGTGCCACCAGTGTTACGGGGGTGTACAATGAGCAGTTCTTC. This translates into CATSVTGVYNEQFF.

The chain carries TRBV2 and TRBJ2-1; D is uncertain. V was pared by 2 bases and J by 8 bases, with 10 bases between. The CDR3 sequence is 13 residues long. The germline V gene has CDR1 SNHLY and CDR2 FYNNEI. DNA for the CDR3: TGTGCCAGCAGTGAAATGAGACTTGATGAGCAGTTCTTC. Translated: CASSEMRLDEQFF.

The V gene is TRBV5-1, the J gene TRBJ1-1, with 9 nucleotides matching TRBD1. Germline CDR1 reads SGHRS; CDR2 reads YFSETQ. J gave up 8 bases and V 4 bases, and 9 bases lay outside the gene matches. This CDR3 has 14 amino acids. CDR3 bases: TGCGCCAGCAGCCGTACAGGGGGCACCCCCGAAGCTTTCTTT. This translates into CASSRTGGTPEAFF.

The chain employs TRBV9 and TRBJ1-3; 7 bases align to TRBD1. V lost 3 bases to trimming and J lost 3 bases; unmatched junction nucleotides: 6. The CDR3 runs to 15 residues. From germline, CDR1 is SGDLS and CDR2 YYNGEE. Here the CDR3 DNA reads TGTGCCAGCAGCGCCGAGAGGGGGCTTGGAAACACCATATATTTT. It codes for CASSAERGLGNTIYF.

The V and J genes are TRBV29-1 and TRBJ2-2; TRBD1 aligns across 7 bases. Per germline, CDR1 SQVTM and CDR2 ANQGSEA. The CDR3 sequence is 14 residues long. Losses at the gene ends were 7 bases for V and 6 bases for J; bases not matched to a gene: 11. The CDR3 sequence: CSAQMTGSAGELFF. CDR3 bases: TGCAGCGCACAAATGACAGGGTCGGCCGGGGAGCTGTTTTTT.

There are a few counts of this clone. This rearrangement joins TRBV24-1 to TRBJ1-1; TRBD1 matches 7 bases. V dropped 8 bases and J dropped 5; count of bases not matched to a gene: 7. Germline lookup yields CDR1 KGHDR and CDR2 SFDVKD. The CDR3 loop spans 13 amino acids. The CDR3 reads CATNDRDGTEAFF. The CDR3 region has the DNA TGTGCCACCAATGACAGGGATGGAACTGAAGCTTTCTTT.

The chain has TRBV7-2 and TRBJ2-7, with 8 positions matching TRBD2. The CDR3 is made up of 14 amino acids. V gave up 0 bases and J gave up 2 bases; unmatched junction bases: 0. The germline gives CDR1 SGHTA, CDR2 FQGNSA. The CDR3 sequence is CASSLASGTYEQYF. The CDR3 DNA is TGTGCCAGCAGCTTAGCTAGCGGGACCTACGAGCAGTACTTC.

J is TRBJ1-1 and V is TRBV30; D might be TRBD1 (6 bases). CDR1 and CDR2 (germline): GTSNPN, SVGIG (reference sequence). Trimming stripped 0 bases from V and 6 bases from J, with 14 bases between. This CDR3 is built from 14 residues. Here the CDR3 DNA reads TGTGCCTGGAGTGTGGCAGGGGCCAGGTCTGAAGCTTTCTTT. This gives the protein CAWSVAGARSEAFF.

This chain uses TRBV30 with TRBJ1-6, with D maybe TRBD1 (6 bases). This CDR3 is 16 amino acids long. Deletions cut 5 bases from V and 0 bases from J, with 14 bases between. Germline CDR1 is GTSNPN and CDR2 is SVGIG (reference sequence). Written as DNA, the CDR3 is TGTGCCTGGGAAGGGGGTAGTAGCTCCTATAATTCACCCCTCCACTTT. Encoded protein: CAWEGGSSSYNSPLHF.

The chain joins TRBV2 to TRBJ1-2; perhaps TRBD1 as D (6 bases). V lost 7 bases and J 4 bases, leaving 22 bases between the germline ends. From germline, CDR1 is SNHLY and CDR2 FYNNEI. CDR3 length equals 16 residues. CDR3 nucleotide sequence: TGTGCCAGCACCCTTCTTCGAGGAGGGGGGGTCTATGGCTACACCTTC. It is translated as CASTLLRGGGVYGYTF. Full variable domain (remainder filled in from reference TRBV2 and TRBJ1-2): EPEVTQTPSHQVTQMGQEVILRCVPISNHLYFYWYRQILGQKVEFLVSFYNNEISEKSEIFDDQFSVERPDGSNFTLKIRSTKLEDSAMYFCASTLLRGGGVYGYTFGSGTRLTVV.

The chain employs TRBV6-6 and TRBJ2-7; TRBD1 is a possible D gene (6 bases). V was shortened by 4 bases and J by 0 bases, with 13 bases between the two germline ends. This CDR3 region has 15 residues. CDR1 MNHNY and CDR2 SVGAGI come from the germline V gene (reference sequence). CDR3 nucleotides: TGTGCCAGCAGTTCACGGGACACCGTCTCCTACGAGCAGTACTTC. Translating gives CASSSRDTVSYEQYF.

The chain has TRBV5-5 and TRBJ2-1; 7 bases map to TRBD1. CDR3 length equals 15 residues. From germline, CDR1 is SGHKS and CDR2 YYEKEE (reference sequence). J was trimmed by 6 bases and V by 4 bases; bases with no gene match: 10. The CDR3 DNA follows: TGTGCCAGCAGCATATTGACAGGGCTCGGCAATGAGCAGTTCTTC. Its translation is CASSILTGLGNEQFF.

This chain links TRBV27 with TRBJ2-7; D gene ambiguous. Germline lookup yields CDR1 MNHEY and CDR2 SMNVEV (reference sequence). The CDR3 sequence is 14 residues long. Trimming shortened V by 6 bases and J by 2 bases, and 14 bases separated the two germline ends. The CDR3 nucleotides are TGTGCCAGCAGCCCCCTAGGTACCCCCTACGAGCAGTACTTC. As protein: CASSPLGTPYEQYF.

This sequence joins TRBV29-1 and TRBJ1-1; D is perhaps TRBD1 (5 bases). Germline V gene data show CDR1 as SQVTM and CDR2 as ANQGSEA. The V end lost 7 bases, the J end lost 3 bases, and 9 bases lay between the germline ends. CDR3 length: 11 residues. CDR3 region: CSGRGYTEAFF. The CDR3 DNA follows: TGCAGCGGGAGGGGCTACACTGAAGCTTTCTTT.

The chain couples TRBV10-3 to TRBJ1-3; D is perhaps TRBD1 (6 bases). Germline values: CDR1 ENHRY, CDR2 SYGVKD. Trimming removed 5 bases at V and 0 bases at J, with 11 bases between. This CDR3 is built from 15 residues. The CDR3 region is CAISRGGDSGNTIYF. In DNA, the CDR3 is TGTGCCATCAGTAGGGGGGGGGACTCTGGAAACACCATATATTTT.

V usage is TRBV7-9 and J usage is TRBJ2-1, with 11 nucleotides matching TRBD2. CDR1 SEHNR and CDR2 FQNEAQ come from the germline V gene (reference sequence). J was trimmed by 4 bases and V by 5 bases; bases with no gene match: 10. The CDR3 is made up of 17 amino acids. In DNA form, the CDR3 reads TGTGCCAGCAGCCGGAGAATGACTAGCGGGACGTACAATGAGCAGTTCTTC. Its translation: CASSRRMTSGTYNEQFF.

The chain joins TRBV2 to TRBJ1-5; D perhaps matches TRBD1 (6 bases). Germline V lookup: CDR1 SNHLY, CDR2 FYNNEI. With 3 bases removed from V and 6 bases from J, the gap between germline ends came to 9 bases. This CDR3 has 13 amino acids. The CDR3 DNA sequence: TGTGCCAGCAGTGAGGGGGCAGGTCAGCCCCAGCATTTT. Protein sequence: CASSEGAGQPQHF.

The CDR3 nucleotides read TGTGCCAGTAGTATAGGGAGGGCCACAGATACGCAGTATTTT. Translation gives CASSIGRATDTQYF. The chain is built from TRBV19 and TRBJ2-3; D is perhaps TRBD2 (6 bases). This CDR3 contains 14 residues. The V gene's germline CDR1 is LNHDA and CDR2 SQIVND (reference sequence). V gave up 1 base and J gave up 2 bases, with 7 bases separating them.

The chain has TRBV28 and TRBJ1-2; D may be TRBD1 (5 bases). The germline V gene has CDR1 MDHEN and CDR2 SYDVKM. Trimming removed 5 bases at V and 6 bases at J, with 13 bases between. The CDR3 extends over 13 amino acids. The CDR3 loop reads CASSTGGDHGYTF. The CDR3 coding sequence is TGTGCCAGCAGTACAGGTGGCGACCATGGCTACACCTTC.

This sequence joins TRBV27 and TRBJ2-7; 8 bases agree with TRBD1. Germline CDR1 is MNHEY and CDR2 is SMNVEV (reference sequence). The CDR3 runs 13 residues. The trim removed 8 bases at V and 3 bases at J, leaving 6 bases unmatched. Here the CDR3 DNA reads TGTGCCAGCGGACCGGGACAGGTCTACGAGCAGTACTTC. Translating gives CASGPGQVYEQYF.

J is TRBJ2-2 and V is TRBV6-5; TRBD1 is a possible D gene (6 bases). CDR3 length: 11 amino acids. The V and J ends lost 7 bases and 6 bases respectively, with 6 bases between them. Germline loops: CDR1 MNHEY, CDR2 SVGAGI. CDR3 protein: CASKGAGELFF. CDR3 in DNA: TGTGCCAGCAAGGGGGCCGGGGAGCTGTTTTTT.

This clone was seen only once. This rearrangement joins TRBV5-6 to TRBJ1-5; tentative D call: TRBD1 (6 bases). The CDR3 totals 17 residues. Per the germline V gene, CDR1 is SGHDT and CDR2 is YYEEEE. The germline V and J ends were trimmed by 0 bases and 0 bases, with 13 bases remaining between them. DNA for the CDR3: TGTGCCAGCAGCTTGGGACTGACAGGATATAGCAATCAGCCCCAGCATTTT. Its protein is CASSLGLTGYSNQPQHF.

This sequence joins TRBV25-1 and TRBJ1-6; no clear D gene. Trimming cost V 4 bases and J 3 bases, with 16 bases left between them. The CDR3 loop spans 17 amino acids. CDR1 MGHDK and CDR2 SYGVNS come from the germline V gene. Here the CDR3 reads CASSGEDPAIYNSPLHF. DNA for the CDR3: TGTGCCAGCAGTGGGGAGGACCCTGCAATCTATAATTCACCCCTCCACTTT.

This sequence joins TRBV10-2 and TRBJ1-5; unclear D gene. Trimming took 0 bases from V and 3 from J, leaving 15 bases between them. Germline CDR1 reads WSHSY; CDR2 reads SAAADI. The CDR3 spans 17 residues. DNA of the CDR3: TGCGCCAGCAGTGAGTCCCAGAGGCACGGAGACAATCAGCCCCAGCATTTT. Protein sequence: CASSESQRHGDNQPQHF.

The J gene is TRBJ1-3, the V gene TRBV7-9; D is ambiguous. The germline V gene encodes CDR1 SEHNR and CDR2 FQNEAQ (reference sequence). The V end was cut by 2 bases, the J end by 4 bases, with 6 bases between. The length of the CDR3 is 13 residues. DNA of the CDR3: TGTGCCAGCAGCTTAACTTCAGGAAACACCATATATTTT. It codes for CASSLTSGNTIYF.